A single sample gave rise to the 26 T cell receptor beta chains below, sequenced in a study of blood T cell repertoires in COVID-19. TCRdb's table, derived via immunoSEQ multiplex PCR, lists solely in-frame clones and lacks some. In the table there are 70,000 to 90,000 clones, around 87% of which are singletons. Sequenced sample: peripheral blood. Receptor source: a man older than 75 with active or convalescent COVID-19.

The chain carries TRBV7-9 and TRBJ2-1, with unresolved D. The CDR3 has 12 residues. Germline V CDR1 and CDR2: SEHNR, FQNEAQ (reference sequence). V was trimmed by 2 bases and J by 5 bases, leaving 4 bases between them. The CDR3: CASSLQDNEQFF. The CDR3 coding sequence is TGTGCCAGCAGCTTACAGGACAATGAGCAGTTCTTC.

This chain joins TRBV4-1 and TRBJ1-6, with D perhaps TRBD1 (6 bases). CDR3 size: 15 residues. Looked up from germline, CDR1 is MGHRA and CDR2 is YSYEKL. V was pared by 1 base and J by 8 bases, with 12 bases between. CDR3 in DNA: TGCGCCAGCAGCCAAGGTGGGACAATCGATTCACCCCTCCACTTT. Its translation is CASSQGGTIDSPLHF.

The rearrangement links TRBV29-1 to TRBJ2-2, with 10 bases matching TRBD2. Germline V gives CDR1 SQVTM, CDR2 ANQGSEA. CDR3 length equals 13 residues. With V trimmed by 4 bases and J by 10 bases, 6 bases remained unmatched. The CDR3 spells CSVAAGGPVELFF. In nucleotides, the CDR3 is TGCAGCGTTGCAGCGGGGGGGCCGGTGGAGCTGTTTTTT.

The chain employs TRBV6-5 and TRBJ1-2; 7 nucleotides line up with TRBD1. Germline V CDR1 and CDR2: MNHEY, SVGAGI. V was pared by 6 bases and J by 3 bases, with 4 bases of the junction left unmatched. This CDR3 has 13 residues. The CDR3 bases are TGTGCCAGCAGAACGACAGGGCACTATGGCTACACCTTC. This encodes CASRTTGHYGYTF.

The rearrangement links TRBV12-3 or TRBV12-4 to TRBJ2-5; the D gene is possibly TRBD1 (5 bases). This CDR3 has 13 amino acids. Trimming took 7 bases from V and 5 from J, leaving 14 bases between them. CDR3 DNA: TGTGCCAGCACGGGCAGGGTAGGGGAGACCCAGTACTTC. It is translated as CASTGRVGETQYF.

In its sample, this clone was seen a few times. This sequence joins TRBV5-1 and TRBJ1-1; D might be TRBD1 (6 bases). V was shortened by 4 bases and J by 2 bases, with 15 bases between the two germline ends. The V gene's germline CDR1 is SGHRS and CDR2 YFSETQ. The CDR3 consists of 15 residues. CDR3 residues: CASSRWTARNTEAFF. The CDR3 region has the DNA TGCGCCAGCAGCCGATGGACAGCCCGAAACACTGAAGCTTTCTTT. The full variable domain, with the rest looked up from reference TRBV5-1 and TRBJ1-1, is KAGVTQTPRYLIKTRGQQVTLSCSPISGHRSVSWYQQTPGQGLQFLFEYFSETQRNKGNFPGRFSGRQFSNSRSEMNVSTLELGDSALYLCASSRWTARNTEAFFGQGTRLTVV.

The chain links TRBV5-4 to TRBJ1-3; 7 bases line up with TRBD1. This CDR3 contains 13 residues. The ends lost 7 bases at V and 1 base at J; junction bases unmatched: 2. Germline CDR1 and CDR2: SGHNT and YYREEE (reference sequence). In nucleotides, the CDR3 is TGTGCCAGCCAACAGGGGTCTGGAAACACCATATATTTT. It is translated as CASQQGSGNTIYF.

J is TRBJ2-2 and V is TRBV13; 7 nucleotides match TRBD2. The germline gives CDR1 PRHDT, CDR2 FYEKMQ (reference sequence). This CDR3 region has 15 residues. V shed 4 bases, J shed 5 bases, and the junction held 7 bases outside the gene matches. The CDR3 region has the DNA TGTGCCAGCAGCTCCTGGGGGGGATGGACCGGGGAGCTGTTTTTT. This codes for CASSSWGGWTGELFF. Full variable domain (outside the CDR3, taken from reference TRBV13 and TRBJ2-2): AAGVIQSPRHLIKEKRETATLKCYPIPRHDTVYWYQQGPGQDPQFLISFYEKMQSDKGSIPDRFSAQQFSDYHSELNMSSLELGDSALYFCASSSWGGWTGELFFGEGSRLTVL.

This chain uses TRBV19 with TRBJ1-1; possible D gene TRBD1, 5 bases. Trimming shortened V by 3 bases and J by 2 bases, and 10 bases separated the two germline ends. CDR1 LNHDA and CDR2 SQIVND come from the germline V gene (reference sequence). The CDR3 length is 14 residues. In DNA, the CDR3 is TGTGCCAGTAGTATGCCAGGGATTAACACTGAAGCTTTCTTT. Its translation: CASSMPGINTEAFF.

This chain joins TRBV9 and TRBJ1-2, with TRBD1 identical over 9 bases. Losses at the gene ends were 3 bases for V and 6 bases for J; bases not matched to a gene: 12. Germline-derived CDR1 and CDR2 are SGDLS and YYNGEE. This CDR3 has 16 residues. Here the CDR3 DNA reads TGTGCCAGCAGCGCCCCCGGGACAGGGAGGCAACATGGCTACACCTTC. Its translation is CASSAPGTGRQHGYTF.

As concerns this clone: One end of the junction does not line up with germline, which may come from a read error. J is TRBJ2-2 and V is TRBV7-7; 10 bases fit TRBD2. The CDR3 consists of 15 residues. The germline V gene encodes CDR1 SSHAT and CDR2 FNYEAQ (reference sequence). The CDR3 bases are TGTGCTAGCAGCCCGGTTCTAGCGGGGGCCGGGGAGCTGTTTTTT. Translated: CASSPVLAGAGELFF.

The chain has TRBV28 and TRBJ2-1; D possibly corresponds to TRBD2 (6 bases). V was shortened by 5 bases and J by 5 bases, with 10 bases between the two germline ends. This CDR3 region has 13 residues. CDR1 is MDHEN and CDR2 is SYDVKM in the germline V gene. The CDR3 spells CASSTGLHNEQFF. The CDR3 DNA is TGTGCCAGCAGTACGGGACTTCACAATGAGCAGTTCTTC.

The chain is built from TRBV3-1 (or the pseudogene TRBV3-2) and TRBJ1-6; no reliable D call. The CDR3 is 15 amino acids. Per germline, CDR1 LGHDT and CDR2 YNNKEL (reference sequence). The germline V and J ends were trimmed by 2 bases and 9 bases, with 14 bases remaining between them. Written as DNA, the CDR3 is TGTGCCAGCAGCCAACACGCCGGGGTGAGTTCACCCCTCCACTTT. Amino acid sequence: CASSQHAGVSSPLHF.

The rearrangement joins TRBV5-1 to TRBJ1-4, with D perhaps matching TRBD1 (6 bases). From germline, CDR1 is SGHRS and CDR2 YFSETQ. V lost 2 bases and J lost 3, with 11 bases in between. CDR3 length equals 15 residues. The DNA of the CDR3 is TGCGCCAGCAGCTTTCGCACAGGGTCTAATGAAAAACTGTTTTTT. Its protein product is CASSFRTGSNEKLFF.

This clone was recorded only once. The V gene is TRBV28, the J gene TRBJ2-4; TRBD1 agrees at 8 bases. CDR1 and CDR2 from the germline V gene are MDHEN and SYDVKM. The CDR3 has 15 residues. The V segment lost 4 bases and the J segment 1 base; nucleotides outside the gene matches: 3. The CDR3 sequence: CASSSGDRAKNIQYF. The CDR3 DNA follows: TGTGCCAGCAGTTCCGGGGACAGGGCCAAAAACATTCAGTACTTC.

The chain employs TRBV2 and TRBJ2-5; D is uncertain. Germline lookup yields CDR1 SNHLY and CDR2 FYNNEI. The CDR3 runs 12 residues. Trimming removed 7 bases at V and 5 bases at J, with 11 bases between. The CDR3 protein is CASKELLETQYF. Here the CDR3 DNA reads TGTGCCAGCAAGGAGCTCCTGGAGACCCAGTACTTC.

The CDR3 here is CASSYSNYGYTF. CDR3 in DNA: TGTGCCAGCAGCTACAGTAACTATGGCTACACCTTC. The V and J genes are TRBV5-5 and TRBJ1-2; no clear D gene. Germline V gene data show CDR1 as SGHKS and CDR2 as YYEKEE (reference sequence). The V end lost 3 bases, the J end lost 1 base, and 4 bases lay between the germline ends. This CDR3 comprises 12 residues.

V is TRBV6-6 and J is TRBJ2-1; no reliable D call. Germline lookup yields CDR1 MNHNY and CDR2 SVGAGI (reference sequence). The CDR3 extends over 11 amino acids. V dropped 2 bases and J dropped 6 bases, with 2 bases sitting between them. CDR3 region: CASSYLNEQFF. The DNA for the CDR3 is TGTGCCAGCAGTTACCTCAATGAGCAGTTCTTC.

The J gene is TRBJ1-1, the V gene TRBV28, with 7 positions matching TRBD1. Losses at the gene ends were 5 bases for V and 1 base for J; bases not matched to a gene: 7. Germline assignment: CDR1 MDHEN and CDR2 SYDVKM. The CDR3 contains 15 residues. The CDR3 loop reads CASSATGAGNTEAFF. In DNA, the CDR3 is TGTGCCAGCAGTGCAACAGGGGCCGGGAACACTGAAGCTTTCTTT.

As for this clone: This sample includes further DNA sequences coding for the same CDR3. The chain employs TRBV7-2 and TRBJ1-1; D unclear. V was cut by 3 bases and J by 1 base, with 3 bases left in between. There are 12 residues in the CDR3. From germline, CDR1 is SGHTA and CDR2 FQGNSA. CDR3: CASSFRNTEAFF. The CDR3 nucleotides are TGTGCCAGCAGCTTCAGGAACACTGAAGCTTTCTTT.

V gene TRBV20-1 combines with J gene TRBJ2-3; the D gene is possibly TRBD2 (6 bases). This CDR3 is 12 amino acids long. The germline gives CDR1 DFQATT, CDR2 SNEGSKA (reference sequence). V was pared by 3 bases and J by 6 bases, with 10 bases between. The CDR3 DNA reads TGCAGTGCTAGTCATAGCGGCGATACGCAGTATTTT. Encoded protein: CSASHSGDTQYF.

In DNA form, the CDR3 reads TGTGCCAGCTCACTGCAGGGGGCGACTGGGGCCAACGTCCTGACTTTC. The encoded protein is CASSLQGATGANVLTF. The rearrangement links TRBV18 to TRBJ2-6; TRBD1 matches 8 bases. V trimming: 4 bases; J trimming: 2 bases; junction bases outside the gene matches: 4. The CDR3 covers 16 residues. Germline V CDR1 and CDR2: KGHSH, LQKENI.

The chain joins TRBV19 to TRBJ2-5, with TRBD1 matching 8 bases. This CDR3 is 16 amino acids long. Germline CDR1 reads LNHDA; CDR2 reads SQIVND (reference sequence). With V trimmed by 2 bases and J by 4 bases, 9 bases remained unmatched. This CDR3 reads CASSIMGQGAGETQYF. The CDR3 DNA follows: TGTGCCAGTAGTATAATGGGGCAGGGGGCGGGAGAGACCCAGTACTTC.

The V gene is TRBV19, the J gene TRBJ1-5; 7 bases map to TRBD1. The CDR3 is 14 residues long. Trimming cost V 7 bases and J 5 bases; bases outside gene matches: 8. The germline V gene encodes CDR1 LNHDA and CDR2 SQIVND (reference sequence). CDR3 coding DNA: TGTGCCAGTACCTCGGACAGGAGGGATCAGCCCCAGCATTTT. It codes for CASTSDRRDQPQHF.

This clone was observed a single time. The rearrangement links TRBV9 to TRBJ1-6; D remains unclear. With 3 bases removed from V and 13 bases from J, the gap between germline ends came to 17 bases. There are 14 residues in the CDR3. CDR1 SGDLS and CDR2 YYNGEE come from the germline V gene. In nucleotides, the CDR3 is TGTGCCAGCAGCGGCAGGTCTGGGTTACTCCCCCTCCACTTT. Residues: CASSGRSGLLPLHF.

About this clone: Germline and junction disagree at one end, which may indicate a read error. This chain links TRBV11-2 with TRBJ1-5; 8 nucleotides agree with TRBD1. The CDR3 totals 14 residues. Germline CDR1 reads SGHAT; CDR2 reads FQNNGV. CDR3 DNA: TGTGCCAGCAGCGTAGACAGGGGTGGTCAGCCCCAGCATTTT. It yields the protein CASSVDRGGQPQHF.